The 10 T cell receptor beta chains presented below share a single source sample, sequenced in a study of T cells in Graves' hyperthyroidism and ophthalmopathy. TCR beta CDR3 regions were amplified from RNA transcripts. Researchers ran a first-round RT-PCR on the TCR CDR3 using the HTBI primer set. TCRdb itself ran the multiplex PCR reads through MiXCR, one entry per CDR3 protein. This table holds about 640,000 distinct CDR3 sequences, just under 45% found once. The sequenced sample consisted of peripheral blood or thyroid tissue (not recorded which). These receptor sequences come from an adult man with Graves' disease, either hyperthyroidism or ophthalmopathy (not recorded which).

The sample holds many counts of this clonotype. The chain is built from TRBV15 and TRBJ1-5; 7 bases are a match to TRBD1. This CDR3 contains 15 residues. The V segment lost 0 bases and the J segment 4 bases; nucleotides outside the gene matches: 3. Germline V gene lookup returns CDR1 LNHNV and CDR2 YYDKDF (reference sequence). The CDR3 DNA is TGTGCCACCAGCAGAGACGGACAGGCAAATCAGCCCCAGCATTTT. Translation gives CATSRDGQANQPQHF.

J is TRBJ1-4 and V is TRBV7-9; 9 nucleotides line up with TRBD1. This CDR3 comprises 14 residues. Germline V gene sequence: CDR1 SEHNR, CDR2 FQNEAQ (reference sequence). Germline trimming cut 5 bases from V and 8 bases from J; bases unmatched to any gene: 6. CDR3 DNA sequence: TGTGCCAGCAGCGGACAGGGGTCGTGGGAAAAACTGTTTTTT. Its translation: CASSGQGSWEKLFF.

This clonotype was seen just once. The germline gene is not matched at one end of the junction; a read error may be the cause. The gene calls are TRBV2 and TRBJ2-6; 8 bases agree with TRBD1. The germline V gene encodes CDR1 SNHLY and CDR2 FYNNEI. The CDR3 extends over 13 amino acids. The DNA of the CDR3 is TGTGCCAGCAGACCACAGGGGGGCAACGTCCTGACTTTC. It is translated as CASRPQGGNVLTF.

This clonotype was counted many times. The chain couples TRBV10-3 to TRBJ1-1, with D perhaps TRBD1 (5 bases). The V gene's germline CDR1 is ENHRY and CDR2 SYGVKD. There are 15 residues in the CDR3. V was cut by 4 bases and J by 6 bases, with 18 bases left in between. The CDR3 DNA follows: TGTGCCATCAGTGGGGAGGGGCAGAACAGCGCTGAAGCTTTCTTT. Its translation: CAISGEGQNSAEAFF.

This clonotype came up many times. The chain's CDR3 is CASSPKDRDNQPQHF. In DNA, the CDR3 is TGTGCCAGCAGCCCGAAAGACAGGGACAATCAGCCCCAGCATTTT. V is TRBV7-8 and J is TRBJ1-5; TRBD1 matches at 7 bases. Germline assignment: CDR1 SGHVS and CDR2 FQNEAQ. Trimming removed 5 bases from V and 3 bases from J; junction bases left unmatched: 7. This CDR3 contains 15 residues.

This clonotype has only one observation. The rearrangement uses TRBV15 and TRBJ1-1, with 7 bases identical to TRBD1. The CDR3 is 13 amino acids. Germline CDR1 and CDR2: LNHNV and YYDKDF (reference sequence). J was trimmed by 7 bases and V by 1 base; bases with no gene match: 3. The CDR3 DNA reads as TGTGCCACCAGCAGAGCAGGGGGAATTGAAGCTTTCTTT. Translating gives CATSRAGGIEAFF.

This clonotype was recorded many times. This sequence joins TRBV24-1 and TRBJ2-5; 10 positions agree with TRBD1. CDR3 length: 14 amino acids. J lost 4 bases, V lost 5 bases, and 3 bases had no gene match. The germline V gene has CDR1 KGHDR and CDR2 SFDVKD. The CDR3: CATSVGQGRETQYF. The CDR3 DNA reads TGTGCCACCAGTGTGGGACAGGGGCGAGAGACCCAGTACTTC.

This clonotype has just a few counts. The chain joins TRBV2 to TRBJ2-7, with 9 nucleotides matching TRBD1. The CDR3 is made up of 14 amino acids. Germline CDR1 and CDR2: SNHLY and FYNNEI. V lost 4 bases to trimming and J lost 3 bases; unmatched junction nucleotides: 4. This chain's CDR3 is CASSAGTGFYEQYF. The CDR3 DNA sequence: TGTGCCAGCAGTGCCGGGACAGGGTTCTACGAGCAGTACTTC.

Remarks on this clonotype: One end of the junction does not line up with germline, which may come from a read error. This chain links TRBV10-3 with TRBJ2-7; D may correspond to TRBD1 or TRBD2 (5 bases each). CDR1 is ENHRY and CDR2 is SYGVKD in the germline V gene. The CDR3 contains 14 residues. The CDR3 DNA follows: TGTGCCAGCAGTTACGGGGCCCGCTCTACGGAGCAGTACTTC. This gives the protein CASSYGARSTEQYF.

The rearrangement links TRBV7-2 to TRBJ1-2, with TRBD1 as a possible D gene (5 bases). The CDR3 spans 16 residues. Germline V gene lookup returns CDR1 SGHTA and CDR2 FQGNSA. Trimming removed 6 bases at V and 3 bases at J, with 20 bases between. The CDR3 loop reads CASSRARIGAYYGYTF. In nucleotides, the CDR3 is TGTGCCAGCAGTCGTGCAAGAATCGGGGCTTACTATGGCTACACCTTC.